One sample yielded the 31 T cell receptor beta chains listed below, sequenced in a study of preoperative IRX-2 immunotherapy in early breast cancer. Clones were read by immunoSEQ multiplex PCR, and TCRdb kept only the in-frame ones, dropping some. Seen here are around 40,000 clones, about 95% observed once, and the top ten hold around 1.6%. The treatment is: preoperative locoregional IRX-2 cytokine immunotherapy. Sample: tumor tissue, taken after IRX-2 immunotherapy. These receptors were collected from a human donor with breast cancer.

The chain combines TRBV19 with TRBJ2-1, with TRBD2 matching over 11 bases. V gave up 3 bases and J gave up 6 bases; unmatched junction bases: 4. The CDR3 runs 15 residues. Per the germline V gene, CDR1 is LNHDA and CDR2 is SQIVND (reference sequence). This chain's CDR3 is CASSIRSGRANEQFF. DNA of the CDR3: TGTGCCAGTAGTATTCGTAGCGGGAGGGCCAATGAGCAGTTCTTC.

J is TRBJ1-6 and V is TRBV11-2; perhaps TRBD1 as D (5 bases). V lost 0 bases and J 5 bases, leaving 14 bases between the germline ends. The CDR3 spans 17 residues. Germline V lookup: CDR1 SGHAT, CDR2 FQNNGV. The CDR3 protein is CASSLDIRAADNSPLHF. CDR3 sequence (DNA): TGTGCCAGCAGCTTAGATATCAGGGCCGCGGATAATTCACCCCTCCACTTT. The full variable domain, with the rest looked up from reference TRBV11-2 and TRBJ1-6, is EAGVAQSPRYKIIEKRQSVAFWCNPISGHATLYWYQQILGQGPKLLIQFQNNGVVDDSQLPKDRFSAERLKGVDSTLKIQPAKLEDSAVYLCASSLDIRAADNSPLHFGNGTRLTVT.

This clone appeared once. The V and J genes are TRBV4-1 and TRBJ1-4, with D perhaps TRBD1 (6 bases). The CDR3 runs to 16 residues. CDR1 is MGHRA, CDR2 YSYEKL, per germline. V lost 6 bases to trimming and J lost 4 bases, with 18 bases between them. The CDR3 DNA reads TGCGCCAGCAGGGCAGGCTTAGACAGGCTTAATGAAAAACTGTTTTTT. It specifies CASRAGLDRLNEKLFF.

The chain joins TRBV5-4 to TRBJ2-7; D remains unclear. There are 14 residues in the CDR3. The ends were cut back, 0 bases at V and 1 base at J, with 8 bases in the middle. Germline V gene data show CDR1 as SGHNT and CDR2 as YYREEE (reference sequence). CDR3 nucleotide sequence: TGTGCCAGCAGCTTGGTGTCCTCTTCCTACGAGCAGTACTTC. This encodes CASSLVSSSYEQYF.

CDR3: CASSSRTSGSNTDTQYF. DNA of the CDR3: TGTGCCAGCAGCTCAAGGACTAGCGGGTCCAACACAGATACGCAGTATTTT. The chain has TRBV5-5 and TRBJ2-3, with TRBD2 matching over 11 bases. Germline lookup yields CDR1 SGHKS and CDR2 YYEKEE (reference sequence). J gave up 2 bases and V 3 bases, and 8 bases lay outside the gene matches. The CDR3 totals 17 residues.

Here the CDR3 reads CASSLGRNQETQYF. The CDR3 DNA follows: TGTGCCAGCTCACTGGGACGGAATCAAGAGACCCAGTACTTC. The chain has TRBV18 and TRBJ2-5; either TRBD1 or TRBD2 may supply D (5 bases each). Germline-derived CDR1 and CDR2 are KGHSH and LQKENI. V dropped 4 bases and J dropped 2 bases, with 11 bases sitting between them. This CDR3 is built from 14 residues.

This chain uses TRBV6-5 with TRBJ1-4; no reliable D call. The CDR3 totals 15 residues. From germline, CDR1 is MNHEY and CDR2 SVGAGI. V lost 5 bases and J 0 bases, leaving 10 bases between the germline ends. The CDR3 DNA sequence: TGTGCCAGCAGTCAGATGCTGTCAACTAATGAAAAACTGTTTTTT. This translates into CASSQMLSTNEKLFF.

V usage is TRBV4-2 and J usage is TRBJ1-4; 8 nucleotides match TRBD1. In germline, CDR1 is LGHNA, CDR2 YNFKEQ. Trimming took 1 base from V and 8 from J; bases not matched to a gene: 6. The CDR3 runs to 15 residues. The CDR3 bases are TGTGCCAGCAGCCAAGGGGACAGGACTATAGAAAAACTGTTTTTT. Translation gives CASSQGDRTIEKLFF.

The V call is TRBV27, the J call TRBJ2-7; the match to TRBD2 covers 10 bases. Trimming took 7 bases from V and 12 from J; bases not matched to a gene: 15. The CDR3 length is 14 residues. Per the germline V gene, CDR1 is MNHEY and CDR2 is SMNVEV (reference sequence). The chain's CDR3 is CASTLGGASGSLYF. The CDR3 DNA sequence: TGTGCCAGCACCCTAGGTGGGGCTAGCGGGAGCCTGTACTTC.

With respect to this clone: Within the sample, other DNA sequences also encode this same CDR3. The chain joins TRBV10-3 to TRBJ2-7; tentative D call: TRBD1 (6 bases). From germline, CDR1 is ENHRY and CDR2 SYGVKD. Between the trimmed V and J ends, which lost 6 bases and 1 base, there was a span of 13 bases. The CDR3 totals 14 residues. CDR3 sequence: CAISVEQGSYEQYF. The CDR3 coding sequence is TGTGCCATCAGCGTCGAACAGGGTTCCTACGAGCAGTACTTC.

The CDR3: CASSATPGTRVGDEQFF. CDR3 coding DNA: TGTGCCAGCAGCGCCACCCCCGGGACTAGGGTTGGCGATGAGCAGTTCTTC. The chain recombines TRBV7-8 with TRBJ2-1, with 8 bases matching TRBD2. Germline V gene sequence: CDR1 SGHVS, CDR2 FQNEAQ. V lost 5 bases and J lost 8; bases outside the gene matches: 17. The CDR3 runs 17 residues.

The chain is built from TRBV15 and TRBJ2-1; D possibly matches TRBD1 or TRBD2 (5 bases each). The CDR3 is made up of 13 amino acids. Germline values: CDR1 LNHNV, CDR2 YYDKDF (reference sequence). Deletions cut 5 bases from V and 15 bases from J, with 20 bases between. For the CDR3, the DNA is TGTGCCACCAGCCGAATTTACCGGGACGGAGGGTTCTTC. It yields the protein CATSRIYRDGGFF.

The chain joins TRBV5-1 to TRBJ1-1, with TRBD1 matching over 7 bases. In germline, CDR1 is SGHRS, CDR2 YFSETQ. V shed 4 bases and J 1 base; nucleotides not matched to a gene: 1. This CDR3 has 13 amino acids. This chain's CDR3 is CASSPGGNTEAFF. Written as DNA, the CDR3 is TGCGCCAGCAGCCCAGGGGGGAACACTGAAGCTTTCTTT.

V and J are TRBV5-1 and TRBJ1-1; 8 bases are a match to TRBD1. V trimming: 0 bases; J trimming: 10 bases; junction bases outside the gene matches: 8. CDR3 length equals 14 residues. Germline V gene sequence: CDR1 SGHRS, CDR2 YFSETQ. In DNA form, the CDR3 reads TGCGCCAGCAGCTTGGGACAGGGGATTTCGATAGCTTTCTTT. It is translated as CASSLGQGISIAFF.

The chain links TRBV5-8 to TRBJ1-6, with D possibly being TRBD1 (6 bases). There are 15 residues in the CDR3. Looked up from germline, CDR1 is SGHTS and CDR2 is YDEGEE. V dropped 0 bases and J dropped 7 bases, with 11 bases sitting between them. As DNA, the CDR3 is TGTGCCAGCAGCTTGGATGGGACACCCAATTCACCCCTCCACTTT. The encoded protein is CASSLDGTPNSPLHF.

This chain links TRBV14 with TRBJ1-6; no definite D call. The CDR3 runs to 13 residues. Trimming shortened V by 0 bases and J by 9 bases, and 6 bases separated the two germline ends. The germline V gene encodes CDR1 SGHDN and CDR2 FVKESK. The CDR3 region has the DNA TGTGCCAGCAGCCAAGATTGGGTTTCACCCCTCCACTTT. It is translated as CASSQDWVSPLHF. The whole variable domain, remainder taken from reference TRBV14 and TRBJ1-6, is EAGVTQFPSHSVIEKGQTVTLRCDPISGHDNLYWYRRVMGKEIKFLLHFVKESKQDESGMPNNRFLAERTGGTYSTLKVQPAELEDSGVYFCASSQDWVSPLHFGNGTRLTVT.

The chain links TRBV5-4 to TRBJ2-3; D is unresolved. The CDR3 totals 13 residues. Germline values: CDR1 SGHNT, CDR2 YYREEE (reference sequence). Trimming shortened V by 4 bases and J by 3 bases, and 9 bases separated the two germline ends. DNA for the CDR3: TGTGCCAGCAGCATTGGTGGGACAGATACGCAGTATTTT. Its protein product is CASSIGGTDTQYF.

The J gene is TRBJ1-1, the V gene TRBV5-1, with TRBD1 as a possible D gene (5 bases). V dropped 3 bases and J dropped 1 base, with 7 bases sitting between them. The CDR3 extends over 13 amino acids. Germline V gene lookup returns CDR1 SGHRS and CDR2 YFSETQ. The CDR3 nucleotides are TGCGCCAGCAGCTCGCAGGGGAACACTGAAGCTTTCTTT. Its protein is CASSSQGNTEAFF.

The J gene is TRBJ1-2, the V gene TRBV7-9, with 10 bases matching TRBD1. The CDR3 length is 18 residues. Per germline, CDR1 SEHNR and CDR2 FQNEAQ (reference sequence). Trimming cost V 4 bases and J 8 bases; bases outside gene matches: 19. The CDR3 is CASSSPRDRGRVRIGYTF. The CDR3 bases are TGTGCCAGCAGCTCCCCCCGGGACAGGGGAAGAGTAAGGATCGGCTACACCTTC.

The chain combines TRBV5-1 with TRBJ2-1; D unresolved. CDR1 is SGHRS, CDR2 YFSETQ, per germline. This CDR3 contains 10 residues. V was pared by 5 bases and J by 5 bases, with 2 bases between. CDR3 DNA sequence: TGCGCCAGCAGGAACAATGAGCAGTTCTTC. As protein: CASRNNEQFF.

This chain joins TRBV28 and TRBJ1-1; the match to TRBD1 covers 9 bases. Germline V lookup: CDR1 MDHEN, CDR2 SYDVKM. The ends lost 10 bases at V and 12 bases at J; junction bases unmatched: 15. CDR3 length equals 13 residues. CDR3 loop: CATQRGTGSTTFF. CDR3 in DNA: TGTGCCACCCAACGGGGGACAGGGAGTACAACTTTCTTT.

The CDR3 DNA sequence: TGTGCCAGCAGCTGGGGACTAGCGGGGGGGGATGAGCAGTTCTTC. It is translated as CASSWGLAGGDEQFF. The chain uses TRBV7-2 and TRBJ2-1; TRBD2 agrees at 16 bases. CDR1 is SGHTA and CDR2 is FQGNSA in the germline V gene. Trimming cost V 4 bases and J 8 bases; bases outside gene matches: 2. This CDR3 spans 15 amino acids.

The chain carries TRBV11-2 and TRBJ2-1; TRBD2 matches at 10 bases. The V gene end was trimmed by 3 bases and the J gene end by 3 bases; junction bases not matched to a gene: 5. CDR3 length: 16 residues. Germline CDR1 reads SGHAT; CDR2 reads FQNNGV. The CDR3 nucleotides are TGTGCCAGCAGCTTGGTGGGACTAGCGATCTACAATGAGCAGTTCTTC. Protein: CASSLVGLAIYNEQFF.

J is TRBJ1-6 and V is TRBV19; perhaps TRBD1 as D (5 bases). Germline assignment: CDR1 LNHDA and CDR2 SQIVND (reference sequence). This CDR3 region has 16 residues. Trimming shortened V by 8 bases and J by 8 bases, and 22 bases separated the two germline ends. The CDR3 sequence is CASSILRPAGDSPLHF. For the CDR3, the DNA is TGTGCCAGTTCCATCCTGCGCCCCGCGGGGGATTCACCCCTCCACTTT.

The CDR3 here is CASSFQTGGSYGYTF. In DNA form, the CDR3 reads TGTGCCAGCAGCTTTCAGACAGGGGGCTCCTATGGCTACACCTTC. The chain links TRBV7-9 to TRBJ1-2; 10 bases line up with TRBD1. In germline, CDR1 is SEHNR, CDR2 FQNEAQ (reference sequence). The CDR3 runs to 15 residues. Trimming removed 3 bases from V and 4 bases from J; junction bases left unmatched: 5.

This clone was picked up one time. This chain links TRBV5-1 with TRBJ1-2; D ambiguous. This CDR3 is built from 10 residues. Germline CDR1 SGHRS, CDR2 YFSETQ. V gave up 1 base and J gave up 8 bases, with 3 bases separating them. The chain's CDR3 is CASSLLGYTF. The CDR3 region has the DNA TGCGCCAGCAGCTTGTTGGGCTACACCTTC.

The CDR3 DNA reads as TGCGCCAGCAGCCAAGGGACGGGGAACACCTACGAGCAGTACTTC. This codes for CASSQGTGNTYEQYF. The rearrangement joins TRBV4-1 to TRBJ2-7; a weak D match, TRBD2 (5 bases). CDR1 MGHRA and CDR2 YSYEKL come from the germline V gene. V was clipped by 1 base and J by 2 bases, with 12 bases between them. This CDR3 spans 15 amino acids.

The chain uses TRBV30 and TRBJ1-1; D unclear. Germline lookup yields CDR1 GTSNPN and CDR2 SVGIG (reference sequence). V dropped 2 bases and J dropped 3 bases, with 10 bases sitting between them. There are 13 residues in the CDR3. CDR3 in amino acids: CAWSPDIDTEAFF. The CDR3 bases are TGTGCCTGGAGTCCTGACATCGACACTGAAGCTTTCTTT.

The rearrangement links TRBV4-3 to TRBJ1-2, with D perhaps matching TRBD1 (6 bases). Between the trimmed V and J ends, which lost 0 bases and 5 bases, there was a span of 25 bases. The CDR3 is 19 amino acids. The germline CDR1 and CDR2 sequences are LGHNA and YSLEER. The CDR3 loop is CASSQDGGGEASGLYGYTF. CDR3 DNA sequence: TGCGCCAGCAGCCAAGATGGGGGCGGTGAGGCTTCGGGGTTATATGGCTACACCTTC.

V and J are TRBV10-2 and TRBJ2-3; D is unresolved. The V end was cut by 3 bases, the J end by 2 bases, with 3 bases between. CDR3 length: 12 amino acids. Germline V gene sequence: CDR1 WSHSY, CDR2 SAAADI. CDR3 protein: CASSEHTDTQYF. The CDR3 DNA reads TGCGCCAGCAGTGAACACACAGATACGCAGTATTTT.

The chain joins TRBV29-1 to TRBJ2-7; 7 bases line up with TRBD1. V shed 3 bases and J 2 bases; nucleotides not matched to a gene: 4. From germline, CDR1 is SQVTM and CDR2 ANQGSEA. The CDR3 consists of 13 residues. The CDR3 region has the DNA TGCAGCGTTGAGGACAGGCAAACCTACGAGCAGTACTTC. Amino acids: CSVEDRQTYEQYF.